This T cell receptor beta chain is drawn from a study of cytomegalovirus exposure and HLA in healthy donors. Overall study: Early released data comprised around 80 million unique TCRs from HLA-typed donors.

PCR used 60 Vbeta primers and 13 Jbeta primers. Profiled with immunoSEQ multiplex PCR; TCRdb holds only in-frame clones, not every one. The data contain about 140,000 clones, just under 90% of them seen just once; the ten biggest clones take up more than 4%. Study findings and constraints: As was reported, the HLA-A and HLA-B alleles of most subjects were accurately predicted from TCR beta sequences.

Regarding this clone: Its target is not known.

CDR3 length: 14 residues. The V and J ends lost 5 bases and 7 bases respectively, with 17 bases between them. Germline CDR1 SGHTA, CDR2 FQGNSA. Sequenced input: PBMCs. This TCR was sampled from a woman aged 25-40 years in good health and CMV-seronegative. The chain uses TRBV7-2 and TRBJ2-5, with D possibly TRBD2 on 6 matching bases. CDR3 region: CASSPVGGGGTQYF. In nucleotides, the CDR3 is TGTGCCAGCAGCCCAGTGGGGGGAGGAGGGACCCAGTACTTC. The full variable domain, rest sourced from reference TRBV7-2 and TRBJ2-5, is GAGVSQSPSNKVTEKGKDVELRCDPISGHTALYWYRQSLGQGLEFLIYFQGNSAPDKSGLPSDRFSAERTGGSVSTLTIQRTQQEDSAVYLCASSPVGGGGTQYFGPGTRLLVL.